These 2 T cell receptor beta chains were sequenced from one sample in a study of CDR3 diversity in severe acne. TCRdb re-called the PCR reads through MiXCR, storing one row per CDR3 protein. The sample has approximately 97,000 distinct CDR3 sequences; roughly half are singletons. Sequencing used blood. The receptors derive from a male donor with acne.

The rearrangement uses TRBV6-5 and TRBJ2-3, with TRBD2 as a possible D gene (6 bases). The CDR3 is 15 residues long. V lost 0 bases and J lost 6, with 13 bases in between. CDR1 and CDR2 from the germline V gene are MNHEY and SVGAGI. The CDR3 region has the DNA TGTGCCAGCAGTTACTCGGGAGGAGGGGCTGATACGCAGTATTTT. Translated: CASSYSGGGADTQYF.

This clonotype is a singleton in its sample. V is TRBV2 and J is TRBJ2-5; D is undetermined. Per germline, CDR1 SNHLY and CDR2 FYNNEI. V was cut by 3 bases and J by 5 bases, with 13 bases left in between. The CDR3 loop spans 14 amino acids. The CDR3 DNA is TGTGCCAGCAGTGACCCAGGCCCCCAGGAGACCCAGTACTTC. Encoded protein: CASSDPGPQETQYF. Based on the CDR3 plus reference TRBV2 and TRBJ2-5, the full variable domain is EPEVTQTPSHQVTQMGQEVILRCVPISNHLYFYWYRQILGQKVEFLVSFYNNEISEKSEIFDDQFSVERPDGSNFTLKIRSTKLEDSAMYFCASSDPGPQETQYFGPGTRLLVL.